Below are 22 T cell receptor beta chains sequenced from a single sample in a study of blood T cell repertoires in COVID-19. The protocol was immunoSEQ multiplex PCR, while the TCRdb copy is restricted to in-frame clones and leaves out a portion. The repertoire has about 140,000 clones, approximately 88% of them found once; the top ten carry over 4.5%. Sample: peripheral blood. The source is a human donor in a cohort sampled during active COVID-19.

This rearrangement joins TRBV6-5 to TRBJ1-1; 10 nucleotides line up with TRBD1. CDR1 is MNHEY and CDR2 is SVGAGI in the germline V gene. The CDR3 totals 13 residues. V trimming: 6 bases; J trimming: 10 bases; junction bases outside the gene matches: 8. The chain's CDR3 is CASSAGQGELAFF. Written as DNA, the CDR3 is TGTGCCAGCAGCGCCGGACAGGGGGAACTAGCTTTCTTT.

This sequence joins TRBV28 and TRBJ2-2; D is possibly TRBD1 (6 bases). Germline V CDR1 and CDR2: MDHEN, SYDVKM. The CDR3 length is 19 residues. V gave up 1 base and J gave up 7 bases, with 25 bases separating them. CDR3 DNA sequence: TGTGCCAGCAGTTTATCAATAGGTTTGCGACAGGTCGGATACGGGGAGCTGTTTTTT. Amino acids: CASSLSIGLRQVGYGELFF.

The chain employs TRBV28 and TRBJ2-1; 9 nucleotides line up with TRBD2. CDR3 size: 15 residues. Germline V lookup: CDR1 MDHEN, CDR2 SYDVKM. Losses at the gene ends were 3 bases for V and 9 bases for J; bases not matched to a gene: 9. Here the CDR3 reads CASSFEAGGLIEQFF. For the CDR3, the DNA is TGTGCCAGCAGTTTCGAGGCGGGGGGGCTGATTGAGCAGTTCTTC. The whole variable domain, filled in from reference TRBV28 and TRBJ2-1, reads DVKVTQSSRYLVKRTGEKVFLECVQDMDHENMFWYRQDPGLGLRLIYFSYDVKMKEKGDIPEGYSVSREKKERFSLILESASTNQTSMYLCASSFEAGGLIEQFFGPGTRLTVL.

J is TRBJ2-3 and V is TRBV9; 10 bases line up with TRBD2. The CDR3 length is 17 residues. Germline loops: CDR1 SGDLS, CDR2 YYNGEE. J was trimmed by 8 bases and V by 0 bases; bases with no gene match: 12. In DNA form, the CDR3 reads TGTGCCAGCAGCGTAGCGCTACTAGCGGGGATGAGGCGTACGCAGTATTTT. Encoded protein: CASSVALLAGMRRTQYF. Filled out from reference TRBV9 and TRBJ2-3, the complete variable domain reads DSGVTQTPKHLITATGQRVTLRCSPRSGDLSVYWYQQSLDQGLQFLIQYYNGEERAKGNILERFSAQQFPDLHSELNLSSLELGDSALYFCASSVALLAGMRRTQYFGPGTRLTVL.

The rearrangement uses TRBV5-1 and TRBJ2-3; D not resolved. V lost 4 bases and J 1 base, leaving 16 bases between the germline ends. The CDR3 consists of 16 residues. Germline CDR1 is SGHRS and CDR2 is YFSETQ. CDR3 sequence (DNA): TGCGCCAGCAGCCTTCGACTGGCTGCCCGCACAGATACGCAGTATTTT. Translated: CASSLRLAARTDTQYF.

This clone was recorded a few times. The rearrangement joins TRBV19 to TRBJ1-1; no definite D call. The V gene's germline CDR1 is LNHDA and CDR2 SQIVND (reference sequence). Trimming pared 3 bases from V and 1 base from J, leaving 9 bases between. The CDR3 has 14 amino acids. The CDR3 loop is CASSIVSGNTEAFF. As DNA, the CDR3 is TGTGCCAGTAGTATCGTCTCAGGGAACACTGAAGCTTTCTTT.

The DNA of the CDR3 is TGTGCCAGCAGCTGGTTGGGACAGGGCAACTACGAGCAGTACTTC. This translates into CASSWLGQGNYEQYF. The chain joins TRBV5-8 to TRBJ2-7, with 9 bases identical to TRBD1. The CDR3 covers 15 residues. Trimming cost V 3 bases and J 3 bases; bases outside gene matches: 7. Germline loops: CDR1 SGHTS, CDR2 YDEGEE.

There are a few counts of this clone. V usage is TRBV9 and J usage is TRBJ2-1, with 7 bases aligning to TRBD1. The CDR3 is made up of 14 amino acids. V shed 3 bases, J shed 4 bases, and the junction held 4 bases outside the gene matches. Germline lookup yields CDR1 SGDLS and CDR2 YYNGEE. The CDR3 spells CASSALGQYNEQFF. The CDR3 coding sequence is TGTGCCAGCAGCGCGCTGGGACAGTACAATGAGCAGTTCTTC.

The rearrangement joins TRBV19 to TRBJ2-7; TRBD1 agrees at 10 bases. The CDR3 sequence is 14 residues long. Germline V gives CDR1 LNHDA, CDR2 SQIVND (reference sequence). The trim removed 5 bases at V and 4 bases at J, leaving 5 bases unmatched. The CDR3: CASSLRDRGYEQYF. The CDR3 DNA is TGTGCCAGTAGTCTACGGGACAGGGGTTACGAGCAGTACTTC.

To note about this clone: The same CDR3 also results from other DNA sequences found in this sample. The V and J genes are TRBV11-2 and TRBJ2-7, with no clear D. CDR1 and CDR2 from the germline V gene are SGHAT and FQNNGV. This CDR3 has 13 residues. The germline V and J ends were trimmed by 0 bases and 7 bases, with 10 bases remaining between them. CDR3 loop: CASSLDLLREQYF. The CDR3 coding sequence is TGTGCCAGCAGCTTAGATTTATTGAGGGAGCAGTACTTC. Variable domain in full (rest from reference TRBV11-2 and TRBJ2-7): EAGVAQSPRYKIIEKRQSVAFWCNPISGHATLYWYQQILGQGPKLLIQFQNNGVVDDSQLPKDRFSAERLKGVDSTLKIQPAKLEDSAVYLCASSLDLLREQYFGPGTRLTVT.

The chain recombines TRBV5-6 with TRBJ2-3, with TRBD1 matching 9 bases. Unmatched junction bases numbered 3, after V lost 4 bases and J lost 0 bases. CDR1 SGHDT and CDR2 YYEEEE come from the germline V gene. The CDR3 is 15 amino acids. This CDR3 reads CASSPGQGSTDTQYF. The CDR3, as DNA: TGTGCCAGCAGCCCGGGACAGGGAAGCACAGATACGCAGTATTTT.

This clone was seen a single time. This sequence joins TRBV5-1 and TRBJ2-7; D might be TRBD2 (6 bases). The CDR3 contains 14 residues. Trimming took off 4 bases at V and 2 bases at J, with 13 bases between the two ends. Per the germline V gene, CDR1 is SGHRS and CDR2 is YFSETQ. CDR3 in DNA: TGCGCCAGCAGCGAACCCGGAGGGCCCTACGAGCAGTACTTC. This translates into CASSEPGGPYEQYF.

This clone has just one count. CDR3 sequence: CASSLKSSLVLAKNIQYF. Written as DNA, the CDR3 is TGTGCCAGCAGCTTAAAGTCTTCGCTAGTTCTAGCCAAAAACATTCAGTACTTC. V and J are TRBV7-2 and TRBJ2-4; D is uncertain. The CDR3 totals 18 residues. Germline loops: CDR1 SGHTA, CDR2 FQGNSA. V was cut by 2 bases and J by 0 bases, with 17 bases left in between. Full variable domain (rest looked up from reference TRBV7-2 and TRBJ2-4): GAGVSQSPSNKVTEKGKDVELRCDPISGHTALYWYRQSLGQGLEFLIYFQGNSAPDKSGLPSDRFSAERTGGSVSTLTIQRTQQEDSAVYLCASSLKSSLVLAKNIQYFGAGTRLSVL.

The rearrangement joins TRBV19 to TRBJ2-1; D uncertain. This CDR3 is 12 amino acids long. Per the germline V gene, CDR1 is LNHDA and CDR2 is SQIVND (reference sequence). The ends were cut back, 7 bases at V and 2 bases at J, with 6 bases in the middle. The CDR3 bases are TGTGCCAGTAATGGGCCCTACAATGAGCAGTTCTTC. Residues: CASNGPYNEQFF.

The V gene is TRBV6-5, the J gene TRBJ2-7; possible D gene TRBD2, 7 bases. Trimming took 6 bases from V and 4 from J, leaving 16 bases between them. CDR1 is MNHEY, CDR2 SVGAGI, per germline. This CDR3 region has 14 residues. CDR3 amino acids: CASSNPGGRYEQYF. The CDR3 nucleotides read TGTGCCAGCAGCAACCCGGGGGGCCGATACGAGCAGTACTTC.

The rearrangement links TRBV4-2 to TRBJ2-3; TRBD2 is a possible D gene (6 bases). The length of the CDR3 is 15 residues. Germline V lookup: CDR1 LGHNA, CDR2 YNFKEQ. Trimming took off 3 bases at V and 7 bases at J, with 17 bases between the two ends. DNA of the CDR3: TGTGCCAGCAGCCATGCCACTGTCGGGAGTAATACGCAGTATTTT. Translated, it gives CASSHATVGSNTQYF.

The chain employs TRBV27 and TRBJ2-7; 12 positions match TRBD1. Germline loops: CDR1 MNHEY, CDR2 SMNVEV (reference sequence). J was trimmed by 4 bases and V by 2 bases; bases with no gene match: 3. This CDR3 comprises 15 residues. Here the CDR3 reads CASSLGTGGRYEQYF. The CDR3 nucleotides read TGTGCCAGCAGTTTAGGGACAGGGGGCCGGTACGAGCAGTACTTC.

This clone was recorded a few times. This chain joins TRBV28 and TRBJ1-4, with D possibly TRBD1 on 6 matching bases. V lost 5 bases, J lost 4 bases, and 20 bases lay in between. Germline CDR1 and CDR2: MDHEN and SYDVKM. CDR3 length: 17 residues. This CDR3 is CASSPSPGQFDNEKLFF. CDR3 bases: TGTGCCAGCAGTCCTAGCCCTGGACAGTTTGATAATGAAAAACTGTTTTTT.

In the case of this clone: A single base is all that separates this from a far larger clone, so a read error is likely. The V and J genes are TRBV12-3 or TRBV12-4 and TRBJ2-7; D gene uncertain. The CDR3 contains 12 residues. Trimming cost V 3 bases and J 4 bases, with 7 bases left between them. The CDR3: CASSLSQYEQYF. CDR3 in DNA: TGTGCCAGCAGTTTGTCCCAGTACGAGCAGTACTTC.

The chain joins TRBV7-2 to TRBJ2-3, with 8 bases matching TRBD2. In germline, CDR1 is SGHTA, CDR2 FQGNSA. The V and J ends lost 1 base and 5 bases, in that order; junction bases with no gene match: 8. CDR3 length: 16 amino acids. Here the CDR3 reads CASSLESVAGGDTQYF. The CDR3 DNA sequence: TGTGCCAGCAGCTTAGAGTCGGTGGCGGGGGGAGATACGCAGTATTTT.

This chain connects TRBV2 to TRBJ1-5; 8 bases are a match to TRBD1. The length of the CDR3 is 17 residues. Unmatched junction bases numbered 17, after V lost 6 bases and J lost 7 bases. The germline CDR1 and CDR2 sequences are SNHLY and FYNNEI. DNA for the CDR3: TGTGCCAGCAGCGAAAGAGCCTCAGGACAGGGTCACCAGCCCCAGCATTTT. Amino acids: CASSERASGQGHQPQHF.

This clone turned up a few times. The genes are TRBV7-8 and TRBJ1-5, with D perhaps matching TRBD1 (6 bases). This CDR3 region has 16 residues. V gave up 5 bases and J gave up 1 base, with 15 bases separating them. CDR1 is SGHVS and CDR2 is FQNEAQ in the germline V gene. CDR3 amino acids: CASSRYRAGSNQPQHF. Here the CDR3 DNA reads TGTGCCAGCAGCCGCTACAGGGCTGGGAGCAATCAGCCCCAGCATTTT.